These T cell receptor beta chains were read from a single sample in a study of shared clonotypes between healthy human individuals. The assay was immunoSEQ multiplex PCR, and TCRdb's table has in-frame clones only and misses some. The table includes about 300,000 clones, around 72% detected once. Sequenced sample: memory CD4+ T cells sorted from blood. These receptors originate from a man younger than 45 in good health. Both conserved end residues are part of each CDR3.

v_call	j_call	cdr3_aa
TRBV18	TRBJ2-1	CASSPRGSYNEQFF
TRBV7-2	TRBJ2-1	CASSLAPTNNEQFF
TRBV5-1	TRBJ2-5	CASSLSTNGETQYF
TRBV5-4	TRBJ1-1	CASSLSSLEENTEAFF
TRBV30	TRBJ2-5	CAWSRPTGDIETQYF
TRBV7-2	TRBJ2-7	CASSRDASYEQYF
TRBV10-1	TRBJ1-5	CASSESGSNQPQHF
TRBV28	TRBJ2-7	CASSPETGVYEQYF
TRBV7-8	TRBJ1-3	CASSLASQNPANTIYF
TRBV27	TRBJ2-3	CASRPRQATSTDTQYF
TRBV19	TRBJ1-4	CASSTRGVGTNEKLFF
TRBV7-8	TRBJ2-2	CASRWRPSGSDTGELFF
TRBV5-1	TRBJ2-1	CASSFGGSNLGNEQFF
TRBV19	TRBJ2-2	CASSISTATGELFF
TRBV9	TRBJ2-6	CASSVGPEREGLFGANVLTF
TRBV5-4	TRBJ2-3	CASSSIGTGNTDTQYF
TRBV6-6	TRBJ1-2	CASSGGLDYGYTF
TRBV6-1	TRBJ2-6	CASRSSGANVLTF
TRBV9	TRBJ1-2	CASSVGTGGNYGYTF
TRBV6-1	TRBJ1-1	CASRAGLNTEAFF
TRBV5-4	TRBJ2-2	CASSRQVLAGELFF
TRBV19	TRBJ2-5	CASSITSGETQYF
TRBV5-6	TRBJ2-1	CASSLEQGFSYNEQFF
TRBV7-9	TRBJ2-7	CASSQTGYEQYF
TRBV14	TRBJ2-3	CASSPGGVTDTQYF
TRBV5-4	TRBJ1-1	CASSARRDRAHTEAFF
TRBV2	TRBJ2-2	CASTARGTGELFF
TRBV11-2	TRBJ2-5	CASRNQGRETQYF
TRBV19	TRBJ2-7	CASSIASLAGHEQYF